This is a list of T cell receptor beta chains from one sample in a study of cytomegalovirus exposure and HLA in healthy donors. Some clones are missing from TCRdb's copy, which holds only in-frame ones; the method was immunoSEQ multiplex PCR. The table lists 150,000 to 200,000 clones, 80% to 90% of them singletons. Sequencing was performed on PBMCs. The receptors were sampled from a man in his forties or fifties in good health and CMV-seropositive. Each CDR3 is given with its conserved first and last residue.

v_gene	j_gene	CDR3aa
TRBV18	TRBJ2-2	CASSPEGLTGELFF
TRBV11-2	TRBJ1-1	CASSLGYMNTEAFF
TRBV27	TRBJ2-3	CASGRNGDTQYF
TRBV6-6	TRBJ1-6	CASKSSNNSPLHF
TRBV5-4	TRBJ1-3	CASSRQAGGRNTIYF
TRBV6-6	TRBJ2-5	CASSYPGGGDGETQYF
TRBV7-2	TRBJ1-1	CASSLTGHLNTEAFF
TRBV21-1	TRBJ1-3	CASSKESLQLNSGNTIYF
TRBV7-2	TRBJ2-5	CASSLGSANQETQYF
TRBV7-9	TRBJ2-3	CASPLEGSGEDTQYF
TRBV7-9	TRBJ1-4	CASSPGQPGAEKLFF
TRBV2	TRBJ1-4	CASSEYQGLSELFF
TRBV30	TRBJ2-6	CACWTGGSGANVLTF
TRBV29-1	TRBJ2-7	CSVETGQGFYEQYF
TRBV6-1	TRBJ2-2	CASSEGSGRAPGELFF
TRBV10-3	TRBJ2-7	CAISESGGLSVQQYF
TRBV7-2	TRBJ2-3	CASSLGSLAILTDTQYF
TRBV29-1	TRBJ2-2	CSGRAGTGNSNTGELFF
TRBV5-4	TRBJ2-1	CASSLGTGGSYNEQFF
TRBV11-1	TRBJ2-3	CASSTSRDGRTDTQYF
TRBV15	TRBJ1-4	CATSRDAGEKLFF
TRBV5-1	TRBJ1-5	CASSLTGALNQPQHF
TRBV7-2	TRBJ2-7	CASSLAPGGLSYEQYF
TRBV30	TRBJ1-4	CAWSRTIANEKLFF
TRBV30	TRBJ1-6	CAWSVPKYNSPLHF
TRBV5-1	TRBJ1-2	CASSAGQTEGYGYTF
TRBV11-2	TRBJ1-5	CASSKTENQPQHF